This T cell receptor beta chain was obtained from a study of blood T cells in healthy people across ages. For the second PCR, which ran for roughly 7 to 11 cycles, a sample-barcoded 5' primer and a J-beta primer mix were used. Using its own MiXCR run on the 5' RACE reads, TCRdb lists one record per CDR3 protein. The data contain 800,000 to 900,000 distinct CDR3 sequences, about 62% of them singletons. Germline V gene sequence: CDR1 SEHNR, CDR2 FQNEAQ (reference sequence). CDR3 length equals 16 residues. Details on this clonotype: The junction departs from germline at one end; a sequencing error may be responsible.

The chain employs TRBV7-9 and TRBJ1-2, with 9 bases identical to TRBD1. The receptor was isolated from a man aged 25 to 45 in good health. Sequencing was carried out using blood. The CDR3 coding sequence is TGTGTCAGCAGCCGGGACAGGGCCCCTTCAAACTATGGCTACACCTTC. This gives the protein CVSSRDRAPSNYGYTF.